This T cell receptor (beta chain) was sequenced for a study of blood T cell repertoires in COVID-19. About the research overall: The United States, Italy and Spain provided the acute and convalescent COVID-19 samples. Sample material is recorded as cDNA or gDNA derived from T cells, B-cell-depleted T cells, or PBMCs.

With 1 base clipped from V and 6 bases from J, the junction kept 6 bases outside the gene matches. Germline loops: CDR1 LNHDA, CDR2 SQIVND (reference sequence). The CDR3 consists of 15 residues. Original handling: Amplification with reference gene primers provided the estimates of nucleated cell counts. The data were produced by immunoSEQ multiplex PCR, yet TCRdb's version contains in-frame clones alone and is incomplete. V and J calls and clone size follow that table, whereas D and trimming were derived from the DNA. The sample has around 260,000 clones; 88% are singletons. Sequencing used peripheral blood. The sequence was obtained from a man aged 60 to 69 who had recovered from COVID-19. The chain recombines TRBV19 with TRBJ1-5; 7 bases match TRBD1. CDR3 protein: CASSIVQGWTQPQHF. CDR3 in DNA: TGTGCCAGTAGTATAGTACAGGGGTGGACTCAGCCCCAGCATTTT.